This TCR beta chain was obtained from a study of blood T cells in healthy people across ages. Germline V gene lookup returns CDR1 ENHRY and CDR2 SYGVKD. The CDR3 covers 16 residues. A second PCR, run for about 7 to 11 cycles, used a sample-barcoded 5' primer plus a J-beta primer mix. TCRdb analysed the 5' RACE reads with MiXCR anew, one entry per CDR3 protein. The sample shows 550,000 to 650,000 distinct CDR3 sequences, over 25% of them seen only once. A further study also used this sample, focusing on T cells of mothers and their children.

The sequenced sample consisted of blood. The rearrangement links TRBV10-3 to TRBJ2-5, with TRBD2 matching over 10 bases. The J call is in doubt because the DNA end fits TRBJ2-1 better. This sequence originates from a boy aged 2-9 years in good health. This CDR3 is CAISESIPAGGPGQFF. CDR3 DNA: TGTGCCATCAGTGAGTCGATACCAGCGGGAGGGCCAGGGCAGTTCTTC.